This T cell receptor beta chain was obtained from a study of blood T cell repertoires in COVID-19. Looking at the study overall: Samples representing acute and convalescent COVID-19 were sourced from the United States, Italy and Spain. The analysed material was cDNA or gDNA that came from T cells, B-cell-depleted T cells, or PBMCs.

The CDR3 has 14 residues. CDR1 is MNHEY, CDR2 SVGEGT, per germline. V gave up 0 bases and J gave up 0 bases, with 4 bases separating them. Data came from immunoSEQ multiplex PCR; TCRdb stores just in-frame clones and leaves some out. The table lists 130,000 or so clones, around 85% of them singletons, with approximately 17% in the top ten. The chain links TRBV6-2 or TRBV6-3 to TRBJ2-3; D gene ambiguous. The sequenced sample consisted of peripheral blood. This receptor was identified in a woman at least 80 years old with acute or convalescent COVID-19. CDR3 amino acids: CASSYSASTDTQYF. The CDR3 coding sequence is TGTGCCAGCAGTTACTCGGCAAGCACAGATACGCAGTATTTT.